This TCR beta chain was documented in a study of cytomegalovirus exposure and HLA in healthy donors. The overall study: Among about 380 genotyped donors, around 80% fell in the Caucasian-associated ancestry cluster.

60 Vbeta and 13 Jbeta primers were used in PCR. Assay: immunoSEQ multiplex PCR; the TCRdb copy retains only in-frame clones and omits some. This sample contains 50,000 or so clones. General study results and limits: Per a prior analysis, the majority of TCR beta V segments were productive roughly 87% or roughly 30% of the time.

Notes on this clone: No antigen is known for it.

Trimming removed 6 bases at V and 0 bases at J, with 10 bases between. Germline CDR1 and CDR2: SNHLY and FYNNEI. The CDR3 is 14 residues long. Sequencing was performed on PBMCs. J is TRBJ2-3 and V is TRBV2; D remains ambiguous. This receptor was taken from a man aged 35-49 years in good health and CMV-seropositive. DNA for the CDR3: TGTGCCAGCAGGGTCGGGTTCAGCACAGATACGCAGTATTTT. This translates into CASRVGFSTDTQYF.